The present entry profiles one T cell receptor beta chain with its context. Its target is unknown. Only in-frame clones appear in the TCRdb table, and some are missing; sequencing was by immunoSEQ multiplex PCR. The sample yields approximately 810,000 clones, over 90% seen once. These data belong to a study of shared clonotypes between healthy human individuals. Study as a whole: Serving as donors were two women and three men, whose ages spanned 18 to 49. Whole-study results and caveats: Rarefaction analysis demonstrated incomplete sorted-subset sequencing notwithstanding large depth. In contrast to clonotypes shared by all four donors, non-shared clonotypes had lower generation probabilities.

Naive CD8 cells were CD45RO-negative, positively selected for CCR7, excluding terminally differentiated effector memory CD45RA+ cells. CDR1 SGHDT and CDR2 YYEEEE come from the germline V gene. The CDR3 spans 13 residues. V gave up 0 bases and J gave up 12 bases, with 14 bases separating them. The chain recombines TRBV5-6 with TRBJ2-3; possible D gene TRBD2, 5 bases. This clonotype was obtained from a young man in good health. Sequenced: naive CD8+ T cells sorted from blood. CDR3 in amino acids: CASSLGGGPSQYF. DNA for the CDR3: TGTGCCAGCAGCTTGGGTGGCGGGCCCTCCCAGTATTTT.